The T cell receptor beta chain described here comes from a study of graft-versus-host responses after intestinal transplantation. Assay: immunoSEQ multiplex PCR; the TCRdb copy retains only in-frame clones and omits some. Of over 20,000 clones in the sample, around 42% are singletons; the top ten hold about 0.9%. Germline CDR1 reads MNHNS; CDR2 reads SASEGT. The CDR3 is made up of 15 amino acids. J gave up 4 bases and V 5 bases, and 8 bases lay outside the gene matches. Each mixed lymphocyte reaction held around 200,000 CFSE-labeled responders and around 200,000 irradiated violet-dye-labeled stimulators. Study-level results: Allografts of patients with graft-donor T cell macrochimerism showed high graft-versus-host to host-versus-graft clone ratios.

This clonotype originated in a human patient who received an intestinal transplant. The specimen comprised alloreactive CD4+ T cells from a mixed lymphocyte reaction culture, sampled before intestinal transplant. Subset: CFSE-low proliferating T cells sorted from approximately 6-day pre-transplant mixed lymphocyte reaction (GvH or HvG direction). This sequence joins TRBV6-1 and TRBJ2-3; TRBD1 aligns across 8 bases. Here the CDR3 reads CASSSTGGLADTQYF. The CDR3 region has the DNA TGTGCCAGCAGTAGTACAGGGGGTCTGGCAGATACGCAGTATTTT.